This T cell receptor beta chain was identified in a study of a mutant IDH1 vaccine in newly diagnosed glioma. Study information: Vaccination of patients was performed eight times, in weeks 1, 3, 5, 7, 11, 15, 19 and 23. Males made up approximately 62% and females roughly 40% of treated patients, whose mean age was roughly 40 years. Most patients had received both radiotherapy and temozolomide, the prior options being radiotherapy, temozolomide, or both.

The assay was immunoSEQ multiplex PCR, and TCRdb's table has in-frame clones only and misses some. The profile shows around 60,000 clones, approximately 88% of them singletons. About this clone itself: What it recognizes is unknown.

As to time point: week 11, during vaccination. The investigators gave 300 ug of mutant IDH1 20-mer peptide in each vaccine dose, together with topical imiquimod. Those who donated had recent WHO grade 3 or 4 IDH1-mutant, ATRX-lost astrocytomas. The CDR3 sequence is 16 residues long. In germline, CDR1 is ENHRY, CDR2 SYGVKD. Unmatched junction bases numbered 11, after V lost 6 bases and J lost 4 bases. The clonotype originates from a woman aged 45-60 years with glioma. This sample comprised PBMCs, obtained from a glioma patient whose treatment included an IDH1 peptide vaccine. The V gene is TRBV10-3, the J gene TRBJ2-5; 10 positions match TRBD2. CDR3 residues: CAISSGVAGGTETQYF. In DNA, the CDR3 is TGTGCCATCAGCTCGGGGGTAGCGGGGGGTACAGAGACCCAGTACTTC.